These 25 T cell receptor beta chains were all obtained from the same sample, sequenced in a study of OX40 agonist ivuxolimab in advanced cancers. Data came from immunoSEQ multiplex PCR; TCRdb stores just in-frame clones and leaves some out. Found here are 74,000 or so clones, about nine tenths of them singletons; the top ten hold roughly 2%. The material sequenced was CD4+ or CD8+ T cells sorted from blood, taken in a trial of the OX40 agonist ivuxolimab. The receptor source for this set is an adult with an advanced solid tumor such as melanoma, head and neck, liver or kidney cancer.

V and J are TRBV6-1 and TRBJ2-5, with 8 bases that match TRBD2. CDR3 length equals 13 residues. Losses at the gene ends were 9 bases for V and 9 bases for J; bases not matched to a gene: 12. The germline V gene encodes CDR1 MNHNS and CDR2 SASEGT. The CDR3 region is CASSGIWEEAQYF. The CDR3, as DNA: TGTGCCAGTAGCGGGATTTGGGAGGAGGCCCAGTACTTC.

This clone was seen more than once but under ten times. This chain uses TRBV7-2 with TRBJ1-4; D is unclear. The CDR3 totals 13 residues. V was cut by 6 bases and J by 4 bases, with 9 bases left in between. Germline CDR1 is SGHTA and CDR2 is FQGNSA. The CDR3 spells CASSVEHNEKLFF. In DNA, the CDR3 is TGTGCCAGCAGTGTGGAGCATAATGAAAAACTGTTTTTT. The variable domain in full, completed from reference TRBV7-2 and TRBJ1-4, reads GAGVSQSPSNKVTEKGKDVELRCDPISGHTALYWYRQSLGQGLEFLIYFQGNSAPDKSGLPSDRFSAERTGGSVSTLTIQRTQQEDSAVYLCASSVEHNEKLFFGSGTQLSVL.

This clone was seen a single time. This rearrangement joins TRBV28 to TRBJ1-6; 12 bases line up with TRBD1. With 3 bases clipped from V and 9 bases from J, the junction kept 9 bases outside the gene matches. The CDR3 spans 17 residues. The V gene's germline CDR1 is MDHEN and CDR2 SYDVKM. CDR3 in DNA: TGTGCCAGCAGTTTTGGGACAGGGGGCTCTTCAAGTTCACCCCTCCACTTT. This sequence encodes CASSFGTGGSSSSPLHF.

The CDR3 here is CATQGSGAYNEQFF. The CDR3 DNA follows: TGTGCCACCCAAGGAAGCGGGGCCTACAATGAGCAGTTCTTC. The chain is built from TRBV28 and TRBJ2-1; 7 bases are shared with TRBD2. Trimming at V came to 10 bases and at J to 2 bases, leaving 8 bases not matched to a gene. The CDR3 contains 14 residues. Looked up from germline, CDR1 is MDHEN and CDR2 is SYDVKM.

V is TRBV27 and J is TRBJ2-7, with 10 bases that match TRBD2. V lost 5 bases, J lost 5 bases, and 6 bases stayed unmatched. The CDR3 is 14 residues long. From germline, CDR1 is MNHEY and CDR2 SMNVEV (reference sequence). The CDR3 region is CASSLAGVKHEQYF. Here the CDR3 DNA reads TGTGCCAGCAGTCTAGCGGGAGTAAAGCACGAGCAGTACTTC.

The table lists this clone with a count of one. The rearrangement links TRBV10-3 to TRBJ2-7, with D tentatively TRBD1 or TRBD2 (5 bases each). The CDR3 covers 14 residues. V dropped 5 bases and J dropped 0 bases, with 11 bases sitting between them. Looked up from germline, CDR1 is ENHRY and CDR2 is SYGVKD. The CDR3 DNA is TGTGCCATCAGTTCCGGGACGTTCTCCTACGAGCAGTACTTC. This encodes CAISSGTFSYEQYF.

This chain links TRBV28 with TRBJ2-7; tentatively, D is TRBD1 (5 bases). The CDR3 extends over 15 amino acids. Between the trimmed V and J ends, which lost 4 bases and 1 base, there was a span of 14 bases. Germline CDR1 reads MDHEN; CDR2 reads SYDVKM. The CDR3 region is CASSSPGYGSYEQYF. In DNA, the CDR3 is TGTGCCAGCAGTTCTCCAGGGTATGGGTCCTACGAGCAGTACTTC.

The chain employs TRBV5-1 and TRBJ1-4, with TRBD1 matching over 8 bases. Losses at the gene ends were 4 bases for V and 0 bases for J; bases not matched to a gene: 5. This CDR3 contains 16 residues. Germline assignment: CDR1 SGHRS and CDR2 YFSETQ. CDR3 sequence reads: CASSLGQATTNEKLFF. CDR3 sequence (DNA): TGCGCCAGCAGCCTGGGACAGGCGACAACTAATGAAAAACTGTTTTTT.

The V gene is TRBV18, the J gene TRBJ1-6, with 9 positions matching TRBD1. Germline CDR1 reads KGHSH; CDR2 reads LQKENI. This CDR3 is built from 15 residues. V trimming: 4 bases; J trimming: 6 bases; junction bases outside the gene matches: 4. As DNA, the CDR3 is TGTGCCAGCTCACTACAGGGGGCCCTTAATTCACCCCTCCACTTT. It is translated as CASSLQGALNSPLHF.

This chain uses TRBV19 with TRBJ1-4, with D perhaps matching TRBD1 (5 bases). There are 13 residues in the CDR3. Germline V gives CDR1 LNHDA, CDR2 SQIVND (reference sequence). V was clipped by 7 bases and J by 6 bases, with 12 bases between them. DNA of the CDR3: TGTGCCAGTAATAAGGGGACCGATGAAAAACTGTTTTTT. Amino acids: CASNKGTDEKLFF.

V and J are TRBV27 and TRBJ2-5; maybe TRBD1 (5 bases). V dropped 0 bases and J dropped 4 bases, with 12 bases sitting between them. Germline V gene lookup returns CDR1 MNHEY and CDR2 SMNVEV (reference sequence). The CDR3 is made up of 15 amino acids. The CDR3 region is CASSLSQGGGETQYF. The CDR3 nucleotides read TGTGCCAGCAGTTTATCCCAGGGTGGTGGAGAGACCCAGTACTTC.

The chain carries TRBV7-2 and TRBJ2-7; D is possibly TRBD1 (6 bases). The CDR3 covers 15 residues. Germline CDR1 and CDR2: SGHTA and FQGNSA. Trimming took 5 bases from V and 2 from J, leaving 16 bases between them. The CDR3 loop is CASSQTTGSTYEQYF. Written as DNA, the CDR3 is TGTGCCAGCAGCCAGACGACAGGATCCACCTACGAGCAGTACTTC. Supplemented by reference TRBV7-2 and TRBJ2-7, the full variable domain reads GAGVSQSPSNKVTEKGKDVELRCDPISGHTALYWYRQSLGQGLEFLIYFQGNSAPDKSGLPSDRFSAERTGGSVSTLTIQRTQQEDSAVYLCASSQTTGSTYEQYFGPGTRLTVT.

The chain combines TRBV5-1 with TRBJ1-4; no clear D. The CDR3 extends over 15 amino acids. The germline V gene has CDR1 SGHRS and CDR2 YFSETQ. Trimming left V 3 bases short and J 5 bases short, with 14 bases between. The CDR3 sequence is CASSSNRAINEKLFF. The CDR3 bases are TGCGCCAGCAGCTCGAACCGGGCCATCAATGAAAAACTGTTTTTT.

V and J are TRBV28 and TRBJ2-3, with 9 bases that match TRBD2. This CDR3 spans 16 amino acids. Germline lookup yields CDR1 MDHEN and CDR2 SYDVKM. The V gene end was trimmed by 5 bases and the J gene end by 4 bases; junction bases not matched to a gene: 10. CDR3 coding DNA: TGTGCCAGCAGTACTCGCCGAGCGGGAGGTGCAGATACGCAGTATTTT. It translates to CASSTRRAGGADTQYF.

This clone was observed a single time. This chain connects TRBV15 to TRBJ2-7, with TRBD1 matching 7 bases. Germline V lookup: CDR1 LNHNV, CDR2 YYDKDF (reference sequence). The CDR3 is 14 amino acids. V gave up 3 bases and J gave up 3 bases; unmatched junction bases: 5. DNA of the CDR3: TGTGCCACCAGCAGGGACAGGCAAAACTACGAGCAGTACTTC. Its translation: CATSRDRQNYEQYF. Together with reference TRBV15 and TRBJ2-7, the CDR3 gives the full variable domain: DAMVIQNPRYQVTQFGKPVTLSCSQTLNHNVMYWYQQKSSQAPKLLFHYYDKDFNNEADTPDNFQSRRPNTSFCFLDIRSPGLGDTAMYLCATSRDRQNYEQYFGPGTRLTVT.

For the CDR3, the DNA is TGTGCCAGCAGCCAATCCCGTGGTCAGCCCCAGCATTTT. This codes for CASSQSRGQPQHF. The V gene is TRBV14, the J gene TRBJ1-5, with unresolved D. The V and J ends lost 2 bases and 6 bases respectively, with 8 bases between them. From germline, CDR1 is SGHDN and CDR2 FVKESK. This CDR3 has 13 residues.

With respect to this clone: This specimen includes other DNA sequences encoding the same CDR3. The rearrangement links TRBV6-6 to TRBJ2-3, with 8 positions matching TRBD1. Germline-derived CDR1 and CDR2 are MNHNY and SVGAGI (reference sequence). J lost 3 bases, V lost 2 bases, and 4 bases had no gene match. CDR3 length equals 15 residues. The CDR3 protein is CASSYTGGGTDTQYF. The CDR3 nucleotides read TGTGCCAGCAGTTACACAGGGGGAGGAACAGATACGCAGTATTTT.

In this sample, this clone turned up once. V is TRBV6-1 and J is TRBJ2-1; D unclear. CDR3 length: 15 amino acids. V lost 2 bases and J 8 bases, leaving 16 bases between the germline ends. Germline-derived CDR1 and CDR2 are MNHNS and SASEGT. The CDR3 DNA reads as TGTGCCAGCAGTGAAAGAGGCGCCAGGCGCGATGAGCAGTTCTTC. It encodes CASSERGARRDEQFF.

This clone was observed a handful of times. J is TRBJ1-6 and V is TRBV6-1, with TRBD1 matching 8 bases. CDR1 is MNHNS and CDR2 is SASEGT in the germline V gene. The CDR3 is 18 amino acids. J was trimmed by 4 bases and V by 4 bases; bases with no gene match: 12. CDR3 coding DNA: TGTGCCAGCAGTGCCCGCCTGACAGGGGCCCTTTATAATTCACCCCTCCACTTT. Encoded protein: CASSARLTGALYNSPLHF.

The chain carries TRBV2 and TRBJ1-3; D is uncertain. Trimming left V 3 bases short and J 2 bases short, with 5 bases between. Germline assignment: CDR1 SNHLY and CDR2 FYNNEI. The CDR3 is 13 residues long. The CDR3 region has the DNA TGTGCCAGCAGTGAGTTTGCTGGAAACACCATATATTTT. Residues: CASSEFAGNTIYF.

This clone was detected only a few times. The CDR3 here is CASTLHANTGELFF. In DNA, the CDR3 is TGTGCCAGCACCTTACACGCGAACACCGGGGAGCTGTTTTTT. The V and J genes are TRBV6-4 and TRBJ2-2; the D is unclear. CDR1 and CDR2 from the germline V gene are MRHNA and SNTAGT. The CDR3 sequence is 14 residues long. The V gene lost 7 bases and the J gene lost 0 bases, with 9 bases spanning the gap.

This rearrangement joins TRBV19 to TRBJ1-2, with D uncertain. The CDR3 is made up of 12 amino acids. Trimming left V 5 bases short and J 5 bases short, with 9 bases between. Germline CDR1 reads LNHDA; CDR2 reads SQIVND (reference sequence). This chain's CDR3 is CASSYPAYGYTF. As DNA, the CDR3 is TGTGCCAGTAGTTATCCGGCGTATGGCTACACCTTC.

The chain employs TRBV7-8 and TRBJ2-1; possibly TRBD2 for D (5 bases). Germline CDR1 and CDR2: SGHVS and FQNEAQ. Trimming removed 5 bases at V and 2 bases at J, with 13 bases between. The CDR3 runs 15 residues. The CDR3 region is CASSLLSGAYNEQFF. The DNA for the CDR3 is TGTGCCAGCAGCCTACTCTCCGGGGCCTACAATGAGCAGTTCTTC.

The rearrangement uses TRBV7-3 and TRBJ2-2; D uncertain. Germline V CDR1 and CDR2: SGHTA, FQGTGA. Trimming removed 0 bases from V and 6 bases from J, with 5 bases in between. This CDR3 is built from 13 residues. The DNA for the CDR3 is TGTGCCAGCAGCTTAACCGGCCCCGGGGAGCTGTTTTTT. Amino acids: CASSLTGPGELFF.

This sequence joins TRBV9 and TRBJ2-7; TRBD1 aligns across 11 bases. V shed 2 bases, J shed 3 bases, and the junction held 4 bases outside the gene matches. CDR1 and CDR2 from the germline V gene are SGDLS and YYNGEE. The CDR3 spans 15 residues. CDR3 bases: TGTGCCAGCAGCGTGGGGACAGGGGGTGGCTACGAGCAGTACTTC. This sequence encodes CASSVGTGGGYEQYF.